Below are 21 T cell receptor beta chains sequenced from a single sample in a study of cytomegalovirus exposure and HLA in healthy donors. The PCR made use of 60 Vbeta and 13 Jbeta primers. The table came from immunoSEQ multiplex PCR; TCRdb's copy has only in-frame clones and leaves some out. The sample shows 150,000 or so clones, around 79% of them seen only once. Sample: PBMCs. Receptors were obtained from a male donor in good health and CMV-seronegative.

The gene calls are TRBV5-8 and TRBJ2-5; tentative D call: TRBD2 (5 bases). The J call may be wrong; the DNA end is better matched by TRBJ2-7. The V gene's germline CDR1 is SGHTS and CDR2 YDEGEE. The CDR3 is made up of 14 amino acids. This CDR3 is CASPPRGAPFEQYF. CDR3 DNA sequence: TGTGCCAGCCCCCCCCGGGGAGCCCCTTTCGAGCAGTACTTC.

V usage is TRBV18 and J usage is TRBJ2-7, with a possible D match to TRBD1 (6 bases). Germline lookup yields CDR1 KGHSH and CDR2 LQKENI. The CDR3 is 14 amino acids. V was clipped by 3 bases and J by 0 bases, with 9 bases between them. CDR3 nucleotides: TGTGCCAGCTCACCCGACAGGCTCTCCTACGAGCAGTACTTC. As protein: CASSPDRLSYEQYF.

The chain recombines TRBV19 with TRBJ2-2; TRBD2 aligns across 14 bases. Trimming took 5 bases from V and 3 from J; bases not matched to a gene: 8. The V gene's germline CDR1 is LNHDA and CDR2 SQIVND (reference sequence). The CDR3 contains 18 residues. The CDR3 loop is CASSSGTSGSGDTGELFF. As DNA, the CDR3 is TGTGCCAGTAGTTCCGGGACTAGCGGGAGTGGGGACACCGGGGAGCTGTTTTTT.

This clone has a single count. The chain joins TRBV2 to TRBJ1-2; D gene uncertain. Trimming removed 0 bases from V and 12 bases from J, with 17 bases in between. Looked up from germline, CDR1 is SNHLY and CDR2 is FYNNEI. The CDR3 contains 14 residues. The chain's CDR3 is CASSEANGPGVHTF. CDR3 DNA: TGTGCCAGCAGTGAAGCGAACGGACCCGGGGTCCACACCTTC.

The rearrangement uses TRBV5-1 and TRBJ2-3; D gene ambiguous. Germline lookup yields CDR1 SGHRS and CDR2 YFSETQ. With 0 bases removed from V and 0 bases from J, the gap between germline ends came to 5 bases. This CDR3 comprises 14 residues. The CDR3 region has the DNA TGCGCCAGCAGCTTGGAACGGAGCACAGATACGCAGTATTTT. Its translation is CASSLERSTDTQYF.

The gene calls are TRBV5-4 and TRBJ2-2; D might be TRBD1 (7 bases). The V end was cut by 6 bases, the J end by 5 bases, with 17 bases between. The germline V gene encodes CDR1 SGHNT and CDR2 YYREEE (reference sequence). The CDR3 totals 15 residues. CDR3: CASTGEGAGTGELFF. CDR3 in DNA: TGTGCCAGCACCGGAGAGGGGGCGGGGACCGGGGAGCTGTTTTTT.

The chain joins TRBV2 to TRBJ1-5, with 8 positions matching TRBD1. The CDR3 consists of 15 residues. Germline values: CDR1 SNHLY, CDR2 FYNNEI. Losses at the gene ends were 6 bases for V and 6 bases for J; bases not matched to a gene: 10. The CDR3 reads CASSGQGSWTQPQHF. The CDR3 DNA is TGTGCCAGCAGCGGACAGGGTTCATGGACTCAGCCCCAGCATTTT.

V gene TRBV4-3 combines with J gene TRBJ1-1; possibly TRBD1 for D (6 bases). The CDR3 contains 19 residues. The germline V and J ends were trimmed by 1 base and 5 bases, with 26 bases remaining between them. CDR1 and CDR2 from the germline V gene are LGHNA and YSLEER. The CDR3 spells CASSQGGRGPEDPETEAFF. In DNA, the CDR3 is TGCGCCAGCAGCCAAGGGGGCAGGGGCCCGGAAGATCCCGAAACTGAAGCTTTCTTT.

The gene calls are TRBV7-2 and TRBJ2-5, with D possibly being TRBD2 (6 bases). Germline V lookup: CDR1 SGHTA, CDR2 FQGNSA. CDR3 size: 16 residues. V was trimmed by 4 bases and J by 7 bases, leaving 22 bases between them. For the CDR3, the DNA is TGTGCCAGCAGCTCCCGGGACTTACTCGGGGCCATGACCCAGTACTTC. This gives the protein CASSSRDLLGAMTQYF.

The chain joins TRBV27 to TRBJ2-3; D is perhaps TRBD1 (6 bases). V shed 6 bases and J shed 2 bases, with 12 bases lying between them. In germline, CDR1 is MNHEY, CDR2 SMNVEV (reference sequence). This CDR3 has 14 amino acids. CDR3 region: CASRSQGYTDTQYF. The CDR3 DNA follows: TGTGCCAGCAGGTCACAGGGATACACAGATACGCAGTATTTT.

This chain uses TRBV19 with TRBJ2-7; D is uncertain. V lost 1 base to trimming and J lost 4 bases, with 5 bases between them. The CDR3 has 12 residues. The germline CDR1 and CDR2 sequences are LNHDA and SQIVND (reference sequence). CDR3 sequence (DNA): TGTGCCAGTAGTATAGGAGGTTACGAGCAGTACTTC. It codes for CASSIGGYEQYF.

This chain uses TRBV30 with TRBJ2-7, with TRBD1 as a possible D gene (5 bases). This CDR3 is built from 11 residues. Germline CDR1 and CDR2: GTSNPN and SVGIG (reference sequence). Trimming took 4 bases from V and 3 from J, leaving 7 bases between them. The CDR3 region has the DNA TGTGCCTGGACAGGACACTACGAGCAGTACTTC. Its translation is CAWTGHYEQYF.

The CDR3 DNA is TGTGCCAGCAGTGAAAGGGGGGGAATGGGAAACACCATATATTTT. It translates to CASSERGGMGNTIYF. The rearrangement links TRBV2 to TRBJ1-3; D perhaps matches TRBD1 (6 bases). The CDR3 extends over 15 amino acids. V lost 2 bases, J lost 4 bases, and 12 bases lay in between. Germline CDR1 reads SNHLY; CDR2 reads FYNNEI.

The sample holds a few counts of this clone. The V call is TRBV6-6, the J call TRBJ1-2, with a tentative D call TRBD1 (6 bases). Germline CDR1 MNHNY, CDR2 SVGAGI (reference sequence). The ends were cut back, 7 bases at V and 5 bases at J, with 23 bases in the middle. CDR3 length: 16 residues. CDR3 protein: CASIPQGTFPPYGYTF. The CDR3 region has the DNA TGTGCCAGCATCCCACAGGGCACGTTCCCTCCATATGGCTACACCTTC.

With respect to this clone: At one of its ends the junction is not consistent with the germline gene, which may arise from a read error. The chain links TRBV7-9 to TRBJ2-7; TRBD2 matches at 13 bases. The CDR3 runs 14 residues. Per the germline V gene, CDR1 is SEHNR and CDR2 is FQNEAQ (reference sequence). This chain's CDR3 is CSSTLAGGNYEQYF. The CDR3, as DNA: TGTTCCAGTACACTAGCGGGAGGGAACTACGAGCAGTACTTC.

This clone was seen a few times. V usage is TRBV5-1 and J usage is TRBJ2-2, with 10 bases that match TRBD1. V trimming: 0 bases; J trimming: 3 bases; junction bases outside the gene matches: 2. This CDR3 is 16 amino acids long. Germline-derived CDR1 and CDR2 are SGHRS and YFSETQ. The DNA for the CDR3 is TGCGCCAGCAGCTTGGGCGGGACAGGGGACACCGGGGAGCTGTTTTTT. Protein sequence: CASSLGGTGDTGELFF.

The J gene is TRBJ1-1, the V gene TRBV6-5; tentative D call: TRBD1 (5 bases). The V gene lost 10 bases and the J gene lost 1 base, with 10 bases spanning the gap. This CDR3 region has 12 residues. Germline V lookup: CDR1 MNHEY, CDR2 SVGAGI. The CDR3 DNA reads as TGTGCCACCCGGGGGGGGAACACTGAAGCTTTCTTT. It specifies CATRGGNTEAFF.

Note on this clone: This CDR3 is also generated by other DNA sequences in the sample. The chain has TRBV30 and TRBJ1-1; possibly TRBD1 for D (6 bases). The length of the CDR3 is 13 residues. Looked up from germline, CDR1 is GTSNPN and CDR2 is SVGIG (reference sequence). Trimming pared 0 bases from V and 2 bases from J, leaving 7 bases between. The CDR3 sequence: CAWSVQGNTEAFF. The DNA of the CDR3 is TGTGCCTGGAGTGTACAGGGAAACACTGAAGCTTTCTTT.

The sample holds one count of this clone. The chain has TRBV27 and TRBJ2-7, with 11 bases lining up with TRBD2. V lost 3 bases to trimming and J lost 3 bases; unmatched junction nucleotides: 4. Germline CDR1 is MNHEY and CDR2 is SMNVEV (reference sequence). The CDR3 contains 15 residues. The CDR3 reads CASSLRLAGNYEQYF. CDR3 nucleotide sequence: TGTGCCAGCAGTTTGAGACTAGCGGGGAACTACGAGCAGTACTTC.

The genes are TRBV2 and TRBJ1-3; D is uncertain. With 3 bases removed from V and 0 bases from J, the gap between germline ends came to 6 bases. Germline V lookup: CDR1 SNHLY, CDR2 FYNNEI. The CDR3 runs to 14 residues. The CDR3 reads CASSDTFSGNTIYF. As DNA, the CDR3 is TGTGCCAGCAGTGATACATTCTCTGGAAACACCATATATTTT.

This chain uses TRBV5-6 with TRBJ2-2; 11 bases line up with TRBD2. The junction had 4 bases not matched to a gene; V was cut back by 0 bases and J by 0 bases. This CDR3 region has 18 residues. Germline V lookup: CDR1 SGHDT, CDR2 YYEEEE. In DNA form, the CDR3 reads TGTGCCAGCAGCTTGGGCCTAGCGGGGGGAGCGAACACCGGGGAGCTGTTTTTT. Translating gives CASSLGLAGGANTGELFF. Full variable domain (remainder filled in from reference TRBV5-6 and TRBJ2-2): DAGVTQSPTHLIKTRGQQVTLRCSPKSGHDTVSWYQQALGQGPQFIFQYYEEEERQRGNFPDRFSGHQFPNYSSELNVNALLLGDSALYLCASSLGLAGGANTGELFFGEGSRLTVL.